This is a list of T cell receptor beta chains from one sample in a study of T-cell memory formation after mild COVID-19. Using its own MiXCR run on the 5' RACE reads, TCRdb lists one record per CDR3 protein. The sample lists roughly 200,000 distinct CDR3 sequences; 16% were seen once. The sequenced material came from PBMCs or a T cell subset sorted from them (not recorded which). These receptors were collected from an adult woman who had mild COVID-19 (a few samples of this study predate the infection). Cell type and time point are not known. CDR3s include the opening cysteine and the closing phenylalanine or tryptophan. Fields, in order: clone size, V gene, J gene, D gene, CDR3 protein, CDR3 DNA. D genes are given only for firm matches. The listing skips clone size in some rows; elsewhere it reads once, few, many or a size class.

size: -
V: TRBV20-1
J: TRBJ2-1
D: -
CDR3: CSASDPQRSYNEQFF
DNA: TGCAGTGCTAGTGATCCTCAGCGAAGCTACAATGAGCAGTTCTTC

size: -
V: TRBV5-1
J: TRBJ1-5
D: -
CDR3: CASSLQENQPQHF
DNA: TGCGCCAGCAGCTTGCAGGAGAATCAGCCCCAGCATTTT

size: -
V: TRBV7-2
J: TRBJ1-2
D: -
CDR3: CASSLALSGRTSGYTF
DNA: TGTGCCAGCAGCTTAGCGCTCTCGGGAAGGACGAGTGGCTACACCTTC

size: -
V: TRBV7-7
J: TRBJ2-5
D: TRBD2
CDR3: CASSKGTSGALQETQYF
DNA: TGTGCCAGCAGCAAGGGGACTAGCGGGGCACTTCAAGAGACCCAGTACTTC

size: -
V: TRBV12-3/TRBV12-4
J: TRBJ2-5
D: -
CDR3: CASSRGRGETQYF
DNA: TGTGCCAGCAGTCGGGGGCGCGGGGAGACCCAGTACTTC

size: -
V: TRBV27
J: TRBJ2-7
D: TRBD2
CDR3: CASRLAGAKEQYF
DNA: TGTGCCAGCAGACTAGCGGGAGCGAAAGAGCAGTACTTC

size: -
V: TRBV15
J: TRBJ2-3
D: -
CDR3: CATSTRQTDTQYF
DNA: TGTGCCACCAGCACCAGACAGACAGATACGCAGTATTTT

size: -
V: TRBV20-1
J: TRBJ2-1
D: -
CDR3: CSAHLLGEQFF
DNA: TGCAGTGCTCACCTCCTCGGGGAGCAGTTCTTC

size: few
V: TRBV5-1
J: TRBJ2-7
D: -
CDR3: CASSLQTANYEQYF
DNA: TGCGCCAGCAGCCTCCAGACGGCAAACTACGAGCAGTACTTC

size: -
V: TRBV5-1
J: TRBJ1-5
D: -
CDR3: CASSLDDNQPQHF
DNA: TGCGCCAGCAGCTTGGATGACAATCAGCCCCAGCATTTT

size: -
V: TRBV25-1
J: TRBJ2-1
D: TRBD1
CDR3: CASSDRDRGYNEQFF
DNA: TGTGCCAGCAGTGACCGGGACAGGGGTTACAATGAGCAGTTCTTC

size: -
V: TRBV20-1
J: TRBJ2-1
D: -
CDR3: CSARRRSSYNEQFF
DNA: TGCAGTGCTAGAAGGCGGAGCTCCTACAATGAGCAGTTCTTC

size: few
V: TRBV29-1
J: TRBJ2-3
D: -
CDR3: CSSEGGGVTDTQYF
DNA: TGCAGCTCCGAGGGAGGGGGCGTCACAGATACGCAGTATTTT

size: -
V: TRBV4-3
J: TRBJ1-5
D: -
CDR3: CASSQEARSGQPQHF
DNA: TGCGCCAGCAGCCAAGAGGCGAGAAGTGGTCAGCCCCAGCATTTT

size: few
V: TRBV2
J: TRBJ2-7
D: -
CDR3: CASRESSYEQYF
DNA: TGTGCCAGCCGGGAAAGCTCCTACGAGCAGTACTTC

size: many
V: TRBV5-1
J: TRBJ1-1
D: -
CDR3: CASSLGQVNTEAFF
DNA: TGCGCCAGCAGCTTGGGACAGGTGAACACTGAAGCTTTCTTT

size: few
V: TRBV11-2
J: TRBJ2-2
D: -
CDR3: CASSFEAVNTGELFF
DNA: TGTGCCAGCAGCTTTGAGGCGGTGAACACCGGGGAGCTGTTTTTT

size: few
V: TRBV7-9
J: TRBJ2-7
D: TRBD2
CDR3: CASRGLAGSEQYF
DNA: TGTGCCAGCCGGGGACTAGCGGGAAGCGAGCAGTACTTC

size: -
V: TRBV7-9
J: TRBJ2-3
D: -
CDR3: CASSRQASPTDTQYF
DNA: TGTGCCAGCAGTCGACAGGCTTCCCCCACAGATACGCAGTATTTT

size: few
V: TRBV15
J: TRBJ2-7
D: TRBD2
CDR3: CATSRDAVSGSFYEQYF
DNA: TGTGCCACCAGCAGAGATGCGGTAAGCGGGAGTTTCTACGAGCAGTACTTC